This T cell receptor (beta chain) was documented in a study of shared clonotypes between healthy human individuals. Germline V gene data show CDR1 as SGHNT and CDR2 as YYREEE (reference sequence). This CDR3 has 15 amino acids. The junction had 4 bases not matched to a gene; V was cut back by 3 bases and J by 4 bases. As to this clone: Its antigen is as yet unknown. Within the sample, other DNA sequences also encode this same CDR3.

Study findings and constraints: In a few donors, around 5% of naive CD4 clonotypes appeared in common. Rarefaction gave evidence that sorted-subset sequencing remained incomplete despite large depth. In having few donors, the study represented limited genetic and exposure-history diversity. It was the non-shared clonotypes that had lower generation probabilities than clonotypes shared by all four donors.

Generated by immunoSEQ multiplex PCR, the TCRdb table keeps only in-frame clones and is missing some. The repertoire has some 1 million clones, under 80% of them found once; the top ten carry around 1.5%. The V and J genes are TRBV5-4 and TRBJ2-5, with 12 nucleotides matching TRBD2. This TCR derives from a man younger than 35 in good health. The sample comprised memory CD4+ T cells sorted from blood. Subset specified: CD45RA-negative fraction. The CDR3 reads CASSSSGGVGETQYF. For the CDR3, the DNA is TGTGCCAGCAGCTCTAGCGGGGGGGTTGGAGAGACCCAGTACTTC. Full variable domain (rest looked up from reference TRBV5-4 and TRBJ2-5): ETGVTQSPTHLIKTRGQQVTLRCSSQSGHNTVSWYQQALGQGPQFIFQYYREEENGRGNFPPRFSGLQFPNYSSELNVNALELDDSALYLCASSSSGGVGETQYFGPGTRLLVL.